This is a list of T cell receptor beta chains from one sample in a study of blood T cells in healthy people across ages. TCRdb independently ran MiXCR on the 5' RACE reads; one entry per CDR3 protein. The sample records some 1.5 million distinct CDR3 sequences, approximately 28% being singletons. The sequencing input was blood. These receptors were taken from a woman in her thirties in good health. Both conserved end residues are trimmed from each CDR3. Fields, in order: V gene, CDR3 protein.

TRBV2,ASSEGRPYYEQY
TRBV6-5,ATRTLMGTQY
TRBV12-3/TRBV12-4,ASSRRRAAKEETQY
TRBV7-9,AGSDPGQLEAF
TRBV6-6,ASSYGDEYEQY
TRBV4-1,ASSPQERGIETQY
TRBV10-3,AIKPGEVDTQY
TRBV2,ASSEGQETQY
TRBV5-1,ASRTGAGRLNTGELF
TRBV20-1,SAKVRQGEHYGYT
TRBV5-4,ASSLFSGRYREQF
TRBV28,ASSFAGRSNQPQH
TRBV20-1,SARDRSGSSGEQF
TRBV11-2,ASSLEPVGYEQY
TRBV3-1,ASSRISGEETQY
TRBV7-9,ASSATGGTNEKLF
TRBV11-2,ASSSIRGQVIKQY
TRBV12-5,ASGLMTGHNEQF
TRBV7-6,ASSLAYMETQY
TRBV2,ASTAPSPYNEQY
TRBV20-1,SAGGKSYNEQF
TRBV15,ATSRGRGQGRETQY
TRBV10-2,ASRGRHDLQETQY
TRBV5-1,ASSLGRPWEKLF
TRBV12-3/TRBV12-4,ASSSMGLAGTEETQY
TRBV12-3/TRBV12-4,ASSLIGHGYT
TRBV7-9,ASSSPGGASGGSSYNEQY
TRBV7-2,ASSSGPKLYEQY
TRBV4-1,ASSPLWGEQY
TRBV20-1,SASFGFWDTEAF
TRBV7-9,ASSLTGTRGYGYT
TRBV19,ASSMSLSGANVLT
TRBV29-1,SVEVPGGRLDEQF
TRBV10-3,AIRGDAGGELF
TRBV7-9,ASSLTDTSYEQY
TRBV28,ASSPNSDRVYGYT
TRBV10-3,AISADSLTNEKLF
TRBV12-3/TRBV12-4,ASSPRQGAFGTEAF
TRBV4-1,ASNQRTGDYGYT
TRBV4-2,ASSQEARTGSNQPQH
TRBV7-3,ASSLTSGGGETQY
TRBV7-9,ASTSSGTGYETQY
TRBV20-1,SATFREGTDTQY
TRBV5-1,ASSLDWGRDGGYT
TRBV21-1,ASSESWTSGGAPNICEQY
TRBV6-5,ASSYSGQGSDTQY
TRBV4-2,ASSQDPGFDNEQF
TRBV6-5,ATSSAGGEQF
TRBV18,ASSPLRENRYRNEQF
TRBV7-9,ASSLVGGTELYHGYT
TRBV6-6,ASRVKLRTGGLETQY
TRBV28,ASRLAGTGSNEQY
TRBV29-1,SVVLVGGYT
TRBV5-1,ASIEGTGGETQY
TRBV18,ASSPGMNQPQH
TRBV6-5,ASSYSKSRYGYT
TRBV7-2,ASSLAGRGQGSGYT